This T cell receptor (beta chain) was documented in a study of blood T cell repertoires in COVID-19. Study at large: There were acute and convalescent COVID-19 samples, and they came from the United States, Italy and Spain. T cells, B-cell-depleted T cells, or PBMCs supplied cDNA or gDNA.

In the source study's methods: Reference gene primer amplification gave estimated nucleated cell counts. The data were produced by immunoSEQ multiplex PCR, yet TCRdb's version contains in-frame clones alone and is incomplete. Clone size and the V and J calls come from that table; the DNA yielded D and trimming. The sample carries roughly 150,000 clones, more than 65% recorded once. Sequencing was performed on peripheral blood. The clonotype was recovered from a woman aged 45 to 65 with acute or convalescent COVID-19.

In DNA form, the CDR3 reads TGTGCCAGCAGATTGGGCGGGGATAATTCACCCCTCCACTTT. It yields the protein CASRLGGDNSPLHF. The J gene is TRBJ1-6, the V gene TRBV7-9; D gene uncertain. The germline CDR1 and CDR2 sequences are SEHNR and FQNEAQ (reference sequence). This CDR3 has 14 amino acids. The V gene lost 6 bases and the J gene lost 5 bases, with 11 bases spanning the gap.